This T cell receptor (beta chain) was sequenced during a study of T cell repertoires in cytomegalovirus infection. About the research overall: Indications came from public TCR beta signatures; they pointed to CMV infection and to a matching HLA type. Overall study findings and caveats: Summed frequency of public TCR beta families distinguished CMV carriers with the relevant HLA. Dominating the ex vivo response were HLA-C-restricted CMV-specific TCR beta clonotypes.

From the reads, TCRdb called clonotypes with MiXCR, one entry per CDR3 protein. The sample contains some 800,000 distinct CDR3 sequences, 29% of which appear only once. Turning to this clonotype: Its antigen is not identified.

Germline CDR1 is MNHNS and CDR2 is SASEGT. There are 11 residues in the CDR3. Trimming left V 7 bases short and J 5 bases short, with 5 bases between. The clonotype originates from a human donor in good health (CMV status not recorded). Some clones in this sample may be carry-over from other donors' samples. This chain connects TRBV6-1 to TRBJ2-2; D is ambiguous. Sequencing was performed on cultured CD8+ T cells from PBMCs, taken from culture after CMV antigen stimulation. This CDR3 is CASMVTGELFF. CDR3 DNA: TGTGCCAGCATGGTAACCGGGGAGCTGTTTTTT.